The following is a TCR beta chain sequence with its context. What it binds is not known. Per the germline V gene, CDR1 is MNHNS and CDR2 is SASEGT. V lost 4 bases and J lost 7; bases outside the gene matches: 10. The CDR3 runs to 15 residues. Amplification used 60 Vbeta primers and 13 Jbeta primers. Per the study methods: In a later analysis, some 11 million of tens of millions of unique beta chains occurred in at least two donors. Generated by immunoSEQ multiplex PCR, the TCRdb table keeps only in-frame clones and is missing some. The V and J calls and clone size come from that table; D and trimming were worked out from the DNA. The specimen's table records approximately 50,000 clones. These data belong to a study of cytomegalovirus exposure and HLA in healthy donors. Findings and limits, study-wide: Whilst most TCR sequences proved rare, a subset of public TCRs occurred across many donors. Looking again later, the authors saw that most CMV-associated TCR beta chains seemed HLA-restricted.

The chain joins TRBV6-1 to TRBJ2-1, with 7 bases matching TRBD2. The sample consisted of PBMCs. This receptor was obtained from a woman aged 35 to 49 in good health and CMV-seronegative. The CDR3 coding sequence is TGTGCCAGCAGTGGAAGCGGGAAGAAGAGGAATGAGCAGTTCTTC. Its translation is CASSGSGKKRNEQFF.